The present entry profiles one T cell receptor (beta chain) with its context. Its specificity is unknown. Germline lookup yields CDR1 MRHNA and CDR2 SNTAGT. This CDR3 has 16 amino acids. V gave up 0 bases and J gave up 4 bases, with 16 bases separating them. PCR primers comprised 60 Vbeta and 13 Jbeta primers. Libraries were prepared by immunoSEQ multiplex PCR; TCRdb keeps only in-frame clonotypes and omits some of them. This table holds 180,000 or so clones, approximately 86% found once. These data are taken from a study of cytomegalovirus exposure and HLA in healthy donors. Study outcomes and limitations: Common viral pathogens seemed, in a later analysis, to connect with several of the most significant clusters.

The TCR comes from a male donor in good health and CMV-seronegative. The V and J genes are TRBV6-4 and TRBJ2-7; maybe TRBD1 (6 bases). The specimen was PBMCs. This chain's CDR3 is CASSDSEGGYRYEQYF. CDR3 DNA sequence: TGTGCCAGCAGTGACTCGGAAGGGGGATACCGGTACGAGCAGTACTTC.